What follows is one TCR beta chain and its context. Antigen: not known. This record belongs to a study of identical twins. Study outcomes and limitations: Clonotypes of the beta chain that were abundant in cord blood carried fewer insertions (memory repertoires showed none). Excess low generation probability was seen in twin-shared out-of-frame alpha sequences. Because invariant MAIT and iNKT cells could be present, zero-insertion analyses could be partly confounded.

MiXCR was run by TCRdb on the 5' RACE reads, yielding one entry per CDR3 protein. The table has some 300,000 distinct CDR3 sequences, 10% to 15% seen once; the top ten hold about 7%. Another study also made use of these data, one on yellow fever vaccine responses in identical twins.

The clonotype was recovered from a woman under 30 in good health. Sequenced material: CD8+ T cells sorted from blood.

The CDR3 reads CASMRVGSYNEQFF. The CDR3 DNA follows: TGTGCCAGCATGAGGGTGGGCTCCTACAATGAGCAGTTCTTC. The rearrangement links TRBV6-1 to TRBJ2-1; a possible D gene is TRBD2 (5 bases). The V gene's germline CDR1 is MNHNS and CDR2 SASEGT. CDR3 length: 14 amino acids. V lost 7 bases and J lost 0, with 10 bases in between.